The 32 T cell receptor beta chains below were found in one sample sequenced in a study of blood T cell repertoires in COVID-19. Profiled with immunoSEQ multiplex PCR; TCRdb holds only in-frame clones, not every one. The repertoire holds tens of thousands of clones, with roughly 85% as singletons. The sequenced sample consisted of peripheral blood. These receptors originate from a human donor in a cohort sampled during active COVID-19.

The chain employs TRBV7-2 and TRBJ2-7; tentative D call: TRBD1 (6 bases). Per germline, CDR1 SGHTA and CDR2 FQGNSA. V shed 5 bases and J shed 2 bases, with 13 bases lying between them. CDR3 size: 14 residues. The CDR3 region has the DNA TGTGCCAGCAGCCTCTTTGGACAGACCTACGAGCAGTACTTC. It encodes CASSLFGQTYEQYF.

This sequence joins TRBV2 and TRBJ1-5; the match to TRBD1 covers 8 bases. The ends lost 6 bases at V and 6 bases at J; junction bases unmatched: 10. The CDR3 has 15 residues. CDR1 is SNHLY and CDR2 is FYNNEI in the germline V gene. The CDR3 DNA follows: TGTGCCAGCAGATTGAACAGGGGGACGGGTCAGCCCCAGCATTTT. This codes for CASRLNRGTGQPQHF.

Written as DNA, the CDR3 is TGTGCCAGCAGCGTAGGAACTGGAGCCACAGATACGCAGTATTTT. It yields the protein CASSVGTGATDTQYF. J is TRBJ2-3 and V is TRBV9; D not resolved. The CDR3 totals 15 residues. V lost 0 bases and J 2 bases, leaving 10 bases between the germline ends. Germline V gives CDR1 SGDLS, CDR2 YYNGEE.

This chain joins TRBV2 and TRBJ1-1, with D perhaps TRBD1 (5 bases). Germline CDR1 reads SNHLY; CDR2 reads FYNNEI. This CDR3 region has 13 residues. V lost 8 bases, J lost 5 bases, and 15 bases lay in between. The CDR3 nucleotides read TGTGCCAGCTTCTTTACAGGTCGGACTGAAGCTTTCTTT. Amino acids: CASFFTGRTEAFF.

The chain joins TRBV5-4 to TRBJ1-3; 7 bases map to TRBD1. V gave up 1 base and J gave up 3 bases; unmatched junction bases: 7. This CDR3 spans 16 amino acids. Germline V gives CDR1 SGHNT, CDR2 YYREEE (reference sequence). Written as DNA, the CDR3 is TGTGCCAGCAGCTTGACAACAGGGGCGCTTGGAAACACCATATATTTT. It specifies CASSLTTGALGNTIYF.

This chain links TRBV7-2 with TRBJ2-2, with TRBD1 as a possible D gene (6 bases). This CDR3 comprises 12 residues. The ends were cut back, 5 bases at V and 9 bases at J, with 10 bases in the middle. CDR1 is SGHTA and CDR2 is FQGNSA in the germline V gene. The CDR3: CASSPGAWELFF. In DNA, the CDR3 is TGTGCCAGCAGCCCAGGGGCTTGGGAGCTGTTTTTT.

The rearrangement uses TRBV7-8 and TRBJ2-7; possibly TRBD1 for D (5 bases). The V gene lost 5 bases and the J gene lost 7 bases, with 12 bases spanning the gap. The CDR3 consists of 12 residues. CDR1 and CDR2 (germline): SGHVS, FQNEAQ. CDR3 in amino acids: CASSQSRDEQYF. The CDR3 DNA is TGTGCCAGCAGCCAAAGCAGGGATGAGCAGTACTTC.

This clone was observed a few times. The rearrangement uses TRBV7-6 and TRBJ1-5; no reliable D call. CDR1 is SGHVS, CDR2 FNYEAQ, per germline. V was pared by 1 base and J by 3 bases, with 16 bases between. This CDR3 is 17 amino acids long. For the CDR3, the DNA is TGTGCCAGCAGCTTAGGGGCCACAACCCGGTTCAATCAGCCCCAGCATTTT. Its protein is CASSLGATTRFNQPQHF.

The genes are TRBV7-9 and TRBJ1-6, with 9 positions matching TRBD1. V lost 1 base, J lost 11 bases, and 6 bases stayed unmatched. The germline CDR1 and CDR2 sequences are SEHNR and FQNEAQ (reference sequence). The CDR3 has 15 residues. In DNA form, the CDR3 reads TGTGCCAGCAGCTTAGGGCCTGGACAGGGGACACCCCTCCACTTT. Translated: CASSLGPGQGTPLHF.

The gene calls are TRBV5-1 and TRBJ2-3; possibly TRBD1 for D (6 bases). The V and J ends lost 4 bases and 4 bases respectively, with 16 bases between them. This CDR3 is 15 amino acids long. Germline lookup yields CDR1 SGHRS and CDR2 YFSETQ. The CDR3 DNA reads as TGCGCCAGCAGCCTTACACAGGGCTTCCCAGATACGCAGTATTTT. This encodes CASSLTQGFPDTQYF.

The CDR3: CASSQEKDARGYTF. For the CDR3, the DNA is TGTGCCAGCAGCCAAGAAAAAGATGCTCGGGGCTACACCTTC. The rearrangement links TRBV4-2 to TRBJ1-2; D gene uncertain. The length of the CDR3 is 14 residues. Trimming took 0 bases from V and 8 from J, leaving 13 bases between them. Germline V gene data show CDR1 as LGHNA and CDR2 as YNFKEQ.

This rearrangement joins TRBV24-1 to TRBJ2-7; D remains unclear. The V end was cut by 0 bases, the J end by 0 bases, with 11 bases between. The CDR3 loop spans 16 amino acids. CDR1 and CDR2 (germline): KGHDR, SFDVKD. CDR3: CATSDLLVPRSYEQYF. The CDR3 bases are TGTGCCACCAGTGATTTGCTGGTCCCGCGCTCCTACGAGCAGTACTTC.

This clone was recorded only once. The V and J genes are TRBV28 and TRBJ1-5; TRBD1 might be the D (6 bases). This CDR3 contains 16 residues. Trimming removed 6 bases from V and 0 bases from J, with 15 bases in between. Germline-derived CDR1 and CDR2 are MDHEN and SYDVKM. CDR3: CASSRARDTSNQPQHF. CDR3 in DNA: TGTGCCAGCAGCCGCGCCCGGGACACTAGCAATCAGCCCCAGCATTTT.

The chain recombines TRBV9 with TRBJ2-1; 7 nucleotides align to TRBD2. The CDR3 sequence is 16 residues long. CDR1 is SGDLS and CDR2 is YYNGEE in the germline V gene. The V segment lost 3 bases and the J segment 4 bases; nucleotides outside the gene matches: 10. The CDR3 DNA reads TGTGCCAGCAGCGCCGCTGAGTGGGAGGGTTACAATGAGCAGTTCTTC. Encoded protein: CASSAAEWEGYNEQFF.

In this sample, this clone turned up a few times. The V and J genes are TRBV5-1 and TRBJ1-3; tentative D call: TRBD1 (6 bases). V was clipped by 7 bases and J by 2 bases, with 13 bases between them. The CDR3 totals 14 residues. Germline V gives CDR1 SGHRS, CDR2 YFSETQ. CDR3 protein: CASRRGGPGNTIYF. Here the CDR3 DNA reads TGCGCCAGCCGCCGGGGGGGGCCTGGAAACACCATATATTTT. The variable domain in full, completed from reference TRBV5-1 and TRBJ1-3, reads KAGVTQTPRYLIKTRGQQVTLSCSPISGHRSVSWYQQTPGQGLQFLFEYFSETQRNKGNFPGRFSGRQFSNSRSEMNVSTLELGDSALYLCASRRGGPGNTIYFGEGSWLTVV.

The chain uses TRBV21-1 and TRBJ1-5; the D call TRBD1 from the table was never checked on the DNA. TRBV21-1 is marked as a pseudogene. The CDR3 has 16 residues. The CDR3: CASSNRGTGANQPQHF. For the CDR3, the DNA is TGTGCCAGCAGCAACCGTGGTACAGGAGCAAATCAGCCCCAGCATTTT.

The chain combines TRBV5-1 with TRBJ2-3; tentative D call: TRBD1 (6 bases). The CDR3 is 15 residues long. Germline V gives CDR1 SGHRS, CDR2 YFSETQ. V lost 5 bases and J 1 base, leaving 14 bases between the germline ends. In DNA form, the CDR3 reads TGCGCCAGCAGTTCCCGGGACACCCGCACAGATACGCAGTATTTT. This encodes CASSSRDTRTDTQYF.

The chain is built from TRBV7-2 and TRBJ1-2; 7 bases agree with TRBD1. From germline, CDR1 is SGHTA and CDR2 FQGNSA. Germline trimming cut 1 base from V and 4 bases from J; bases unmatched to any gene: 6. This CDR3 spans 15 amino acids. The CDR3 sequence is CASSLDSAGGYGYTF. In DNA, the CDR3 is TGTGCCAGCAGCTTAGATTCGGCAGGGGGCTATGGCTACACCTTC.

The V gene is TRBV29-1, the J gene TRBJ1-4, with 8 bases matching TRBD1. The CDR3 spans 14 residues. CDR1 and CDR2 (germline): SQVTM, ANQGSEA. V shed 6 bases and J 4 bases; nucleotides not matched to a gene: 7. The CDR3 spells CSVTGGTINEKLFF. In DNA, the CDR3 is TGCAGCGTCACAGGGGGTACTATTAATGAAAAACTGTTTTTT.

This chain joins TRBV19 and TRBJ2-1; 8 bases match TRBD2. CDR1 and CDR2 (germline): LNHDA, SQIVND (reference sequence). Trimming took 6 bases from V and 3 from J; bases not matched to a gene: 10. This CDR3 spans 16 amino acids. DNA for the CDR3: TGTGCCAGTAGCCCTCAAGCGGGAGTTGGCTACAATGAGCAGTTCTTC. Encoded protein: CASSPQAGVGYNEQFF.

This chain links TRBV27 with TRBJ2-6; the D gene is possibly TRBD1 (5 bases). CDR1 is MNHEY, CDR2 SMNVEV, per germline (reference sequence). V was cut by 3 bases and J by 4 bases, with 25 bases left in between. This CDR3 has 20 amino acids. The CDR3 sequence is CASSFEVPGRLGFGANVLTF. CDR3 in DNA: TGTGCCAGCAGTTTTGAAGTTCCAGGGCGCCTAGGATTCGGGGCCAACGTCCTGACTTTC. Drawing the rest from reference TRBV27 and TRBJ2-6, the complete variable domain is EAQVTQNPRYLITVTGKKLTVTCSQNMNHEYMSWYRQDPGLGLRQIYYSMNVEVTDKGDVPEGYKVSRKEKRNFPLILESPSPNQTSLYFCASSFEVPGRLGFGANVLTFGAGSRLTVL.

This chain links TRBV7-6 with TRBJ2-7; 15 nucleotides match TRBD2. The germline V gene encodes CDR1 SGHVS and CDR2 FNYEAQ. The CDR3 length is 15 residues. The junction had 1 base not matched to a gene; V was cut back by 5 bases and J by 2 bases. The CDR3 spells CASSRTSGRAYEQYF. CDR3 in DNA: TGTGCCAGCAGCCGGACTAGCGGGAGGGCCTACGAGCAGTACTTC.

This clone was observed a single time. The V call is TRBV27, the J call TRBJ1-4; TRBD1 agrees at 9 bases. This CDR3 region has 14 residues. V was pared by 5 bases and J by 7 bases, with 5 bases of the junction left unmatched. Germline assignment: CDR1 MNHEY and CDR2 SMNVEV (reference sequence). CDR3 in DNA: TGTGCCAGCAGTATGGACAGGGGAGGTGAAAAACTGTTTTTT. Protein sequence: CASSMDRGGEKLFF.

The rearrangement links TRBV5-4 to TRBJ2-2; 7 bases align to TRBD1. The V segment lost 0 bases and the J segment 5 bases; nucleotides outside the gene matches: 1. Germline CDR1 SGHNT, CDR2 YYREEE (reference sequence). This CDR3 has 14 amino acids. The CDR3 sequence is CASSLETGTGELFF. CDR3 nucleotides: TGTGCCAGCAGCTTGGAGACAGGGACCGGGGAGCTGTTTTTT. Combining the CDR3 with reference TRBV5-4 and TRBJ2-2 gives the whole variable domain ETGVTQSPTHLIKTRGQQVTLRCSSQSGHNTVSWYQQALGQGPQFIFQYYREEENGRGNFPPRFSGLQFPNYSSELNVNALELDDSALYLCASSLETGTGELFFGEGSRLTVL.

The chain has TRBV5-1 and TRBJ2-1; D call uncertain. With 2 bases removed from V and 6 bases from J, the gap between germline ends came to 3 bases. This CDR3 contains 11 residues. Looked up from germline, CDR1 is SGHRS and CDR2 is YFSETQ. The CDR3 spells CASSFSNEQFF. CDR3 sequence (DNA): TGCGCCAGCAGCTTCTCCAATGAGCAGTTCTTC.

This rearrangement joins TRBV29-1 to TRBJ2-7, with 8 bases lining up with TRBD2. From germline, CDR1 is SQVTM and CDR2 ANQGSEA. Losses at the gene ends were 6 bases for V and 1 base for J; bases not matched to a gene: 2. The CDR3 runs 12 residues. The chain's CDR3 is CSVQRESYEQYF. As DNA, the CDR3 is TGCAGCGTCCAGCGGGAGTCCTACGAGCAGTACTTC.

The chain recombines TRBV27 with TRBJ1-6; 7 bases are shared with TRBD1. V lost 5 bases to trimming and J lost 7 bases; unmatched junction nucleotides: 5. Germline V gene data show CDR1 as MNHEY and CDR2 as SMNVEV (reference sequence). The CDR3 runs 14 residues. CDR3 in amino acids: CASSRLGQNSPLHF. The CDR3 nucleotides are TGTGCCAGCAGTCGCCTGGGACAGAATTCACCCCTCCACTTT.

This clone was observed a single time. This chain uses TRBV7-9 with TRBJ2-3, with TRBD2 matching 9 bases. From germline, CDR1 is SEHNR and CDR2 FQNEAQ (reference sequence). CDR3 length: 16 residues. After removal of 0 bases from V and 2 bases from J, the junction contained 3 bases not matched to a gene. Here the CDR3 DNA reads TGTGCCAGCAGCTTAGCGGCTAGCGGGATCACAGATACGCAGTATTTT. This sequence encodes CASSLAASGITDTQYF.

Comment on this clone: This sample includes further DNA sequences coding for the same CDR3. This chain links TRBV29-1 with TRBJ2-5; TRBD2 matches at 11 bases. V shed 6 bases and J 4 bases; nucleotides not matched to a gene: 7. Germline CDR1 SQVTM, CDR2 ANQGSEA. The length of the CDR3 is 14 residues. The CDR3 DNA reads as TGCAGCGTGGGTCTAGCGGGAGGTCGAGAGACCCAGTACTTC. Amino acids: CSVGLAGGRETQYF.

The chain is built from TRBV15 and TRBJ1-1, with D uncertain. V gave up 0 bases and J gave up 4 bases, with 6 bases separating them. There are 13 residues in the CDR3. Germline CDR1 LNHNV, CDR2 YYDKDF (reference sequence). CDR3 nucleotides: TGTGCCACCAGCAGAGATCTACGCACTGAAGCTTTCTTT. This translates into CATSRDLRTEAFF.

CDR3 bases: TGTGCCAGCAGCCCCACGACAGGGGGAGGAGAGACCCAGTACTTC. Its protein product is CASSPTTGGGETQYF. V is TRBV5-4 and J is TRBJ2-5; the match to TRBD1 covers 9 bases. CDR3 length equals 15 residues. V trimming: 4 bases; J trimming: 4 bases; junction bases outside the gene matches: 8. CDR1 and CDR2 from the germline V gene are SGHNT and YYREEE (reference sequence).

This chain joins TRBV6-1 and TRBJ2-5; D is unresolved. The CDR3 has 14 residues. Germline values: CDR1 MNHNS, CDR2 SASEGT. The V and J ends lost 2 bases and 6 bases respectively, with 13 bases between them. CDR3 in amino acids: CASSELADPKTQYF. DNA of the CDR3: TGTGCCAGCAGTGAATTAGCTGACCCGAAGACCCAGTACTTC.